This T cell receptor (beta chain) was documented in a study of blood T cell repertoires in COVID-19. Study overall: Collection of acute and convalescent COVID-19 samples took place in the United States, Italy and Spain. In each case, the material was cDNA or gDNA derived from T cells, B-cell-depleted T cells, or PBMCs.

People in the exposed group encountered a COVID-19 case within 2 weeks before entering the study. Germline V gene lookup returns CDR1 DFQATT and CDR2 SNEGSKA (reference sequence). The CDR3 spans 11 residues. V lost 3 bases and J lost 8; bases outside the gene matches: 2. Per the original data handling: Nucleated cell counts were estimated from reference gene primer amplification. Using immunoSEQ multiplex PCR, the repertoire was profiled, and TCRdb retains in-frame clones only, with some absent. The V and J calls and the clone size are those of that table, but D and trimming were determined from the DNA. This sample has roughly 250,000 clones, with 70% to 90% found just once.

The sequence came from a man in his fifties or sixties who had been exposed to COVID-19. V is TRBV20-1 and J is TRBJ2-3; 7 nucleotides match TRBD1. Sample: PBMCs or T cells enriched from blood (not recorded which). The CDR3: CSARTGFTQYF. The CDR3, as DNA: TGCAGTGCTAGGACAGGGTTTACGCAGTATTTT.